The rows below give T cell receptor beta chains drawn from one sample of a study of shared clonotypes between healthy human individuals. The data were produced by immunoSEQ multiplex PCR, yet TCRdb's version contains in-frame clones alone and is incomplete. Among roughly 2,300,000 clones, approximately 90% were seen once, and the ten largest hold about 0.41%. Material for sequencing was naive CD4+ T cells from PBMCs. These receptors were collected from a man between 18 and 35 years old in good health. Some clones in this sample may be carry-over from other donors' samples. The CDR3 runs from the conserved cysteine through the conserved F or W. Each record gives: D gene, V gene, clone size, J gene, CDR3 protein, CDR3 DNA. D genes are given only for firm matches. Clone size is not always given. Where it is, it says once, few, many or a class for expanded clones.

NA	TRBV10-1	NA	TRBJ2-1	CASSDERAASRINEQFF	TGCGCCAGCAGTGACGAGAGAGCGGCTAGTCGCATCAATGAGCAGTTCTTC
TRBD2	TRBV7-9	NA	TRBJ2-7	CASSGGTSGSVYEQYF	TGTGCCAGCAGTGGTGGGACTAGCGGGAGCGTCTACGAGCAGTACTTC
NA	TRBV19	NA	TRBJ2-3	CASNQKSASTDTQYF	TGTGCCAGTAACCAGAAATCCGCTAGCACAGATACGCAGTATTTT
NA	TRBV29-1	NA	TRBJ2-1	CSVEGSNNEQFF	TGCAGCGTTGAAGGTTCAAACAATGAGCAGTTCTTC
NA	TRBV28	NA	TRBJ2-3	CASSPPAGGTDTQYF	TGTGCCAGCAGCCCCCCAGCGGGCGGGACAGATACGCAGTATTTT
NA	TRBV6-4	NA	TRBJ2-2	CASSDQNMGGELFF	TGTGCCAGCAGTGACCAGAACATGGGCGGGGAGCTGTTTTTT
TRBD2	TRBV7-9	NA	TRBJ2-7	CASSPGLAGATYEQYF	TGTGCCAGCAGCCCTGGACTAGCGGGAGCTACCTACGAGCAGTACTTC
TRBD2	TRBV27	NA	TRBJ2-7	CASSLWASGDFEQYF	TGTGCCAGCAGTTTATGGGCCAGCGGGGACTTCGAGCAGTACTTC
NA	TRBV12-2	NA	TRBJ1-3	CASRFEGNTIYF	TGTGCAAGTCGCTTCGAGGGAAACACCATATATTTT
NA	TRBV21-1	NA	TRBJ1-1	CASSNRLRFGEAFF	TGTGCCAGCAGCAACCGACTACGATTCGGGGAAGCTTTCTTT
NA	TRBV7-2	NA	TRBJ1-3	CASSLYVDGTIYF	TGTGCCAGCAGCTTATATGTGGACGGCACCATATATTTT
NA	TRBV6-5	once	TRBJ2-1	CASLGRFNEQFF	TGTGCCAGTTTGGGGCGATTCAATGAGCAGTTCTTC
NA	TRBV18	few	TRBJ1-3	CASSFWSSSGNTIYF	TGTGCCAGCTCATTTTGGTCTTCCTCTGGAAACACCATATATTTT
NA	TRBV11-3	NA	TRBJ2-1	CASSQPGSPAEQFF	TGTGCCAGCAGCCAGCCGGGGTCCCCGGCTGAGCAGTTCTTC
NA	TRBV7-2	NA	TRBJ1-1	CASSQNRAGLTEAFF	TGTGCCAGCAGCCAGAACAGAGCAGGTCTCACTGAAGCTTTCTTT
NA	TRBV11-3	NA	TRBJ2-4	CASSLDGGRQYF	TGTGCCAGCAGCTTAGATGGGGGAAGACAGTACTTC
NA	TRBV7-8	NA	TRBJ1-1	CASSVLSSLPTEAFF	TGTGCCAGCAGCGTCCTGAGCAGCCTACCGACTGAAGCTTTCTTT
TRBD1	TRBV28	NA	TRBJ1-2	CASSSGTGAVYGYTF	TGTGCCAGCAGTTCCGGGACAGGTGCGGTCTATGGCTACACCTTC
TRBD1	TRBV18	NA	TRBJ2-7	CASSPDRVQGEQYF	TGTGCCAGCTCACCGGACAGGGTTCAGGGGGAGCAGTACTTC
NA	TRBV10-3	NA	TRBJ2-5	CAIPRGQETQYF	TGTGCCATCCCCCGGGGGCAGGAGACCCAGTACTTC
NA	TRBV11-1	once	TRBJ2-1	CASSGRGYYPYNEQFF	TGTGCCAGCAGCGGTAGAGGGTATTACCCTTACAATGAGCAGTTCTTC
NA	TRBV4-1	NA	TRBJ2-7	CVSSQDWQRVQYF	TGCGTCAGCAGCCAAGATTGGCAGAGAGTGCAGTACTTC
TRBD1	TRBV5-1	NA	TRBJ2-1	CASSPVPGQGNEQFF	TGCGCCAGCAGCCCGGTCCCGGGACAGGGGAATGAGCAGTTCTTC
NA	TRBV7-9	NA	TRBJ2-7	CATSTDSYEQYF	TGTGCCACCTCTACGGACTCCTACGAGCAGTACTTC
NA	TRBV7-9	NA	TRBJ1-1	CASSPRGGMNTEAFF	TGTGCCAGCAGCCCCCGGGGGGGCATGAACACTGAAGCTTTCTTT
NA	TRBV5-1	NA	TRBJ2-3	CASSLPESTDTQYF	TGCGCCAGCAGCTTGCCAGAAAGCACAGATACGCAGTATTTT
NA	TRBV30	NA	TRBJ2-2	CAWSVRLAGYTGELFF	TGTGCCTGGAGTGTACGGTTGGCAGGTTATACCGGGGAGCTGTTTTTT
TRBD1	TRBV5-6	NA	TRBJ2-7	CASSWGQYSYEQYF	TGTGCCAGCAGCTGGGGACAGTACTCCTACGAGCAGTACTTC
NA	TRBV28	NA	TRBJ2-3	CASTHSGGGTDTQYF	TGTGCCAGTACGCATAGCGGAGGGGGGACAGATACGCAGTATTTT
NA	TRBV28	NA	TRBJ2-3	CASSSPGAGTDTQYF	TGTGCCAGCAGTTCCCCGGGGGCCGGCACAGATACGCAGTATTTT
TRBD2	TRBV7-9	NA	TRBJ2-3	CASSRASGAPDTQYF	TGTGCCAGCAGCAGGGCTAGCGGGGCGCCAGATACGCAGTATTTT
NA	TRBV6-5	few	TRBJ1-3	CASRGAGNTIYF	TGTGCCAGCAGGGGGGCTGGAAACACCATATATTTT
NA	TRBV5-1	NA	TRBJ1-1	CASSLRTMNTEAFF	TGCGCCAGCAGCTTGAGAACGATGAACACTGAAGCTTTCTTT
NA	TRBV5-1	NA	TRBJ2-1	CASRNGIEVYNEQFF	TGCGCCAGCAGAAATGGGATAGAGGTTTACAATGAGCAGTTCTTC
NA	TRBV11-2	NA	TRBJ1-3	CASSPPGRRNTIYF	TGTGCCAGCAGCCCGCCGGGGAGACGAAACACCATATATTTT
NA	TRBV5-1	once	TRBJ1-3	CASSLTGSGNTIYF	TGCGCCAGCAGCTTAACAGGCTCTGGAAACACCATATATTTT
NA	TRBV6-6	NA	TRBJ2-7	CASSYGGAPDYEQYF	TGTGCCAGCAGTTACGGGGGGGCGCCGGATTACGAGCAGTACTTC
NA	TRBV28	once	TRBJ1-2	CASSFWGRAEGYTF	TGTGCCAGCAGTTTTTGGGGCAGGGCAGAGGGCTACACCTTC
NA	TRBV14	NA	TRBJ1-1	CASSQGYHTEAFF	TGTGCCAGCAGCCAAGGGTACCACACTGAAGCTTTCTTT
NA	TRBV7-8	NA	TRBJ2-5	CASSLAQETQYF	TGTGCCAGCAGCCTCGCCCAAGAGACCCAGTACTTC
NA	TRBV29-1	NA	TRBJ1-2	CSVEDNREGYTF	TGCAGCGTTGAAGATAACAGGGAAGGCTACACCTTC
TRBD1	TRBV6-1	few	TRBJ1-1	CASSEEDRGGTEAFF	TGTGCCAGCAGTGAAGAGGACAGGGGTGGCACTGAAGCTTTCTTT
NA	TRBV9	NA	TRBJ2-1	CASSPLPYNEQFF	TGTGCCAGCAGCCCCCTCCCCTACAATGAGCAGTTCTTC
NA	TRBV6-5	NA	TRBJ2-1	CASSYFESVNEQFF	TGTGCCAGCAGTTACTTCGAGAGCGTCAATGAGCAGTTCTTC
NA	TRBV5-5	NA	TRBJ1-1	CASSFLLGAEAFF	TGTGCCAGCAGTTTTCTTCTTGGGGCAGAAGCTTTCTTT